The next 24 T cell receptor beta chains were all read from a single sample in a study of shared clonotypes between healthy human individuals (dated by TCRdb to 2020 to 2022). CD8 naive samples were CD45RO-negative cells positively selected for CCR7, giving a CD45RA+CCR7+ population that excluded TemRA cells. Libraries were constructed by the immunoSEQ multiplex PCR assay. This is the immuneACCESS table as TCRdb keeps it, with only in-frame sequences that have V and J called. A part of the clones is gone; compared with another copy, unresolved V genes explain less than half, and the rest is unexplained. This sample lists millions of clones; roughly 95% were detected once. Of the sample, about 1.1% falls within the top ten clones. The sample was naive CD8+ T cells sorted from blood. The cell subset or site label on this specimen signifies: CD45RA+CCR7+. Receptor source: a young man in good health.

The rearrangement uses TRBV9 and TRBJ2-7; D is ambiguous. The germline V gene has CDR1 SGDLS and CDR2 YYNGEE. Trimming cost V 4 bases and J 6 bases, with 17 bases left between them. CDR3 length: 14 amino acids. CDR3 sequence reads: CASSPHPATIEQYF. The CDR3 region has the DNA TGTGCCAGCAGCCCCCACCCGGCTACTATCGAGCAGTACTTC.

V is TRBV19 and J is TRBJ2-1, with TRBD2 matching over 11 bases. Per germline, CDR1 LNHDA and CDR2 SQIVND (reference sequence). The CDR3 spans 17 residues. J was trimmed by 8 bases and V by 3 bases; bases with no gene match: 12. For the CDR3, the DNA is TGTGCCAGTAGTATCGTTTCTCTAGCGGGAGGTGGGTATGAGCAGTTCTTC. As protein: CASSIVSLAGGGYEQFF.

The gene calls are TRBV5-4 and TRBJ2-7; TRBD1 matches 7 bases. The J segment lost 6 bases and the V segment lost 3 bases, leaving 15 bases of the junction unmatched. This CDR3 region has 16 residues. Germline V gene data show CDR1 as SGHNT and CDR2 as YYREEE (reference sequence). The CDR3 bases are TGTGCCAGCAGCTCGTACCGGGACAGCGTTCTGGGCGAGCAGTACTTC. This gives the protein CASSSYRDSVLGEQYF. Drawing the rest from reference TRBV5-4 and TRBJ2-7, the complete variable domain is ETGVTQSPTHLIKTRGQQVTLRCSSQSGHNTVSWYQQALGQGPQFIFQYYREEENGRGNFPPRFSGLQFPNYSSELNVNALELDDSALYLCASSSYRDSVLGEQYFGPGTRLTVT.

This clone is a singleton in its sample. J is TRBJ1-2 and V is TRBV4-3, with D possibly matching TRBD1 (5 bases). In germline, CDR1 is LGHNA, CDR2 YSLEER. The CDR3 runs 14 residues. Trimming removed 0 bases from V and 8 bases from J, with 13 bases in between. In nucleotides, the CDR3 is TGCGCCAGCAGCCAAGACTTTACGGGGCTGGGCTACACCTTC. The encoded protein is CASSQDFTGLGYTF.

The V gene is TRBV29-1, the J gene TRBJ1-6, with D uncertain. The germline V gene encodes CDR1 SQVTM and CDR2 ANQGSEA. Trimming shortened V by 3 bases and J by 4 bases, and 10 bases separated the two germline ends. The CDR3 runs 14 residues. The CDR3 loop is CSVDGGWYNSPLHF. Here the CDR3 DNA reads TGCAGCGTTGATGGTGGTTGGTATAATTCACCCCTCCACTTT.

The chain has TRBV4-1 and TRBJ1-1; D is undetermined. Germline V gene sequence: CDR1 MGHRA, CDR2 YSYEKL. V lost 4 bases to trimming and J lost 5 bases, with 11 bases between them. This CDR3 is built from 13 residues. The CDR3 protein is CASSPVLGTEAFF. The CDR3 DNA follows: TGCGCCAGCAGCCCCGTCCTGGGGACTGAAGCTTTCTTT.

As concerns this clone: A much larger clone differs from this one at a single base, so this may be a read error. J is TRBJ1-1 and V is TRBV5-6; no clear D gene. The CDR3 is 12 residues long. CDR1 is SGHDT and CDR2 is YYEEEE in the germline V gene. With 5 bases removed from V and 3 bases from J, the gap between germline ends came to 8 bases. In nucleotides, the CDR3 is TGTGCCAGCAGGTTTGGGGACACTGAAGCTTTCTTT. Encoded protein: CASRFGDTEAFF.

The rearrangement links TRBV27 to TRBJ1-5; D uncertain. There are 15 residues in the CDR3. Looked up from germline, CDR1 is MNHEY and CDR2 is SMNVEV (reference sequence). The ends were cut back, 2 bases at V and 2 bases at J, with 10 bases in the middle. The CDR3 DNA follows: TGTGCCAGCAGTTTAGGGAATATCGGCAATCAGCCCCAGCATTTT. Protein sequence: CASSLGNIGNQPQHF.

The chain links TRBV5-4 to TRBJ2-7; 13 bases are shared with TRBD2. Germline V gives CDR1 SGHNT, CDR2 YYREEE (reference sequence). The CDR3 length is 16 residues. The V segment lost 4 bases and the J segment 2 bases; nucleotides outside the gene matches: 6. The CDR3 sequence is CASSGGTSGEPYEQYF. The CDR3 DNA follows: TGTGCCAGCAGCGGGGGGACTAGCGGGGAACCCTACGAGCAGTACTTC. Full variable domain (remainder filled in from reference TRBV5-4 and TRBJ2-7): ETGVTQSPTHLIKTRGQQVTLRCSSQSGHNTVSWYQQALGQGPQFIFQYYREEENGRGNFPPRFSGLQFPNYSSELNVNALELDDSALYLCASSGGTSGEPYEQYFGPGTRLTVT.

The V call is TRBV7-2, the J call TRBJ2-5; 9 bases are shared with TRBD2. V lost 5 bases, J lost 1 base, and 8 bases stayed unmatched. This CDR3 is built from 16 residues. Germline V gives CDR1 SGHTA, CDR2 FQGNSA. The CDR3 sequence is CASSPGTSLRQETQYF. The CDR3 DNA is TGTGCCAGCAGCCCGGGGACTAGCTTACGCCAAGAGACCCAGTACTTC.

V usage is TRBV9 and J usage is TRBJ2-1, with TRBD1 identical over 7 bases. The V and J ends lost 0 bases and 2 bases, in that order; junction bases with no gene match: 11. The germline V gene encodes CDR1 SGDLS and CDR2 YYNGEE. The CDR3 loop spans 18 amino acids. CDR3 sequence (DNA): TGTGCCAGCAGCGTAGGTGTGATCAGGGACAGAGCCTACAATGAGCAGTTCTTC. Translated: CASSVGVIRDRAYNEQFF.

The CDR3 coding sequence is TGTGCCAGCAGTTTCGGTAGGGGCTACGAGCAGTACTTC. Its translation is CASSFGRGYEQYF. V gene TRBV6-5 combines with J gene TRBJ2-7, with D perhaps TRBD1 (5 bases). The V end was cut by 4 bases, the J end by 3 bases, with 10 bases between. Germline V CDR1 and CDR2: MNHEY, SVGAGI. The length of the CDR3 is 13 residues.

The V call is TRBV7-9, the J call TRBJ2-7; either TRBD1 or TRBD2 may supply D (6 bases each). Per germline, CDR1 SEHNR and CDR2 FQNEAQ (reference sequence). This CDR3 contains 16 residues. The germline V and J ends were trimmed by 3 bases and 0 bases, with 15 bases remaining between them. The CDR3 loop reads CASSFGGPVSSYEQYF. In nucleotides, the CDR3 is TGTGCCAGCAGCTTTGGGGGGCCGGTTAGCTCCTACGAGCAGTACTTC. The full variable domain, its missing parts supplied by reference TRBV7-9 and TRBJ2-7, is DTGVSQNPRHKITKRGQNVTFRCDPISEHNRLYWYRQTLGQGPEFLTYFQNEAQLEKSRLLSDRFSAERPKGSFSTLEIQRTEQGDSAMYLCASSFGGPVSSYEQYFGPGTRLTVT.

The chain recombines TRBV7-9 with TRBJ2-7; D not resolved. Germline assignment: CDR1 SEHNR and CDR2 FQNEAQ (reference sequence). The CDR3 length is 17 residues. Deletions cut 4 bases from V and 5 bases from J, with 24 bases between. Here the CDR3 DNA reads TGTGCCAGCAGCTCTCCTTCATTAACGTCCAGCGACAACGAGCAGTACTTC. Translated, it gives CASSSPSLTSSDNEQYF.

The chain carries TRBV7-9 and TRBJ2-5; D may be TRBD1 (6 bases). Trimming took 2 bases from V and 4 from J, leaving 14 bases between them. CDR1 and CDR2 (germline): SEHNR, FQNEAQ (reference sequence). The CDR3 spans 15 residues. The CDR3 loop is CASSLKLGGGETQYF. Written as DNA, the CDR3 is TGTGCCAGCAGCTTAAAGCTTGGGGGCGGAGAGACCCAGTACTTC.

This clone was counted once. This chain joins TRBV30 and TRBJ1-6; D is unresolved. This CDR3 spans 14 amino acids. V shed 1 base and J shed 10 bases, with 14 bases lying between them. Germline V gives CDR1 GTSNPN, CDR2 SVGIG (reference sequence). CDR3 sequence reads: CAWSDGASGSPLHF. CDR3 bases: TGTGCCTGGAGTGACGGAGCCTCGGGCTCACCCCTCCACTTT.

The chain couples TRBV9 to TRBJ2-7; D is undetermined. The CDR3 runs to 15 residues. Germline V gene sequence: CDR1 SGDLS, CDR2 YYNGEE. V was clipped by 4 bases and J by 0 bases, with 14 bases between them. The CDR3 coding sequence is TGTGCCAGCAGCCCCCGGACCCAAAGCTCCTACGAGCAGTACTTC. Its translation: CASSPRTQSSYEQYF.

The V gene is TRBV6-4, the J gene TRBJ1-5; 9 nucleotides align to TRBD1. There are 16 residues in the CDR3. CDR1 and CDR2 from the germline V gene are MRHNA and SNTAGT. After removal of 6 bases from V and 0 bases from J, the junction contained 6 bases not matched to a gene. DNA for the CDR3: TGTGCCAGCAGAACGGGACAGGGTTATAGCAATCAGCCCCAGCATTTT. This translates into CASRTGQGYSNQPQHF.

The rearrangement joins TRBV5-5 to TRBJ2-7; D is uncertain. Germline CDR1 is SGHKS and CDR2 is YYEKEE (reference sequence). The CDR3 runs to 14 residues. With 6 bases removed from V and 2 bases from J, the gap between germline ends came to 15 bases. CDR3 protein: CASINTEKTYEQYF. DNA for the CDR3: TGTGCCAGCATCAATACGGAGAAAACCTACGAGCAGTACTTC.

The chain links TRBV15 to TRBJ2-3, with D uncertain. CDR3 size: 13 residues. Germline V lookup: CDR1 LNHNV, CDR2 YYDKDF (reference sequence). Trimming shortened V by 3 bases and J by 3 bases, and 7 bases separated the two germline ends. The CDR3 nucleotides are TGTGCCACCAGCAGGTTAGAGACAGATACGCAGTATTTT. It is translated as CATSRLETDTQYF.

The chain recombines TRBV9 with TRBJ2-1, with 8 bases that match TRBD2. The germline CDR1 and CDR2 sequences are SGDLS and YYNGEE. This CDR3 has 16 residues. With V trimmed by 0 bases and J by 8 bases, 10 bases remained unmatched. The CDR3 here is CASSVESRTSPHEQFF. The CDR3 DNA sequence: TGTGCCAGCAGCGTAGAGTCCAGGACTAGCCCCCATGAGCAGTTCTTC.

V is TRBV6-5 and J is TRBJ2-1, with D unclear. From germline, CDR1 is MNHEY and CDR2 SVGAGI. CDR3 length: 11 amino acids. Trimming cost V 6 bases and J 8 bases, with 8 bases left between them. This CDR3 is CASSFRDEQFF. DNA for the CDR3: TGTGCCAGCAGCTTTAGGGATGAGCAGTTCTTC.

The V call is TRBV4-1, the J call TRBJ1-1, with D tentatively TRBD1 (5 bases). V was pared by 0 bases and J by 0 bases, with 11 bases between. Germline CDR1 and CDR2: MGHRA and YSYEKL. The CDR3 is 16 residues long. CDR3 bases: TGCGCCAGCAGCCAAGAACGGGGACTGATGAACACTGAAGCTTTCTTT. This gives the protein CASSQERGLMNTEAFF.

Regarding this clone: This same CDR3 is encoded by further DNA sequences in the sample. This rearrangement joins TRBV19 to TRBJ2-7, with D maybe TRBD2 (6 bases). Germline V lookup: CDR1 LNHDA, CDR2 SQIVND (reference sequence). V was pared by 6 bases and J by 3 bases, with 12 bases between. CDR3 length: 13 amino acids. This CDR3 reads CASSPGELYEQYF. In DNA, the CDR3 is TGTGCCAGTAGCCCGGGGGAACTCTACGAGCAGTACTTC.